Below, one T cell receptor beta chain is given with its context. This record comes from a study of OX40 agonist ivuxolimab in advanced cancers. Per the germline V gene, CDR1 is LNHDA and CDR2 is SQIVND (reference sequence). The V and J ends lost 3 bases and 6 bases respectively, with 3 bases between them. CDR3 length equals 12 residues. The table came from immunoSEQ multiplex PCR; TCRdb's copy has only in-frame clones and leaves some out. The sample records some 73,000 clones, about 88% being singletons. The rearrangement links TRBV19 to TRBJ1-6; unclear D gene. This TCR was recovered from an adult with an advanced solid tumor such as melanoma, head and neck, liver or kidney cancer. Sequenced here: CD4+ or CD8+ T cells sorted from blood, sampled in a trial of the OX40 agonist ivuxolimab. The CDR3 DNA sequence: TGTGCCAGTAGTATGGGTAATTCACCCCTCCACTTT. Translated: CASSMGNSPLHF.